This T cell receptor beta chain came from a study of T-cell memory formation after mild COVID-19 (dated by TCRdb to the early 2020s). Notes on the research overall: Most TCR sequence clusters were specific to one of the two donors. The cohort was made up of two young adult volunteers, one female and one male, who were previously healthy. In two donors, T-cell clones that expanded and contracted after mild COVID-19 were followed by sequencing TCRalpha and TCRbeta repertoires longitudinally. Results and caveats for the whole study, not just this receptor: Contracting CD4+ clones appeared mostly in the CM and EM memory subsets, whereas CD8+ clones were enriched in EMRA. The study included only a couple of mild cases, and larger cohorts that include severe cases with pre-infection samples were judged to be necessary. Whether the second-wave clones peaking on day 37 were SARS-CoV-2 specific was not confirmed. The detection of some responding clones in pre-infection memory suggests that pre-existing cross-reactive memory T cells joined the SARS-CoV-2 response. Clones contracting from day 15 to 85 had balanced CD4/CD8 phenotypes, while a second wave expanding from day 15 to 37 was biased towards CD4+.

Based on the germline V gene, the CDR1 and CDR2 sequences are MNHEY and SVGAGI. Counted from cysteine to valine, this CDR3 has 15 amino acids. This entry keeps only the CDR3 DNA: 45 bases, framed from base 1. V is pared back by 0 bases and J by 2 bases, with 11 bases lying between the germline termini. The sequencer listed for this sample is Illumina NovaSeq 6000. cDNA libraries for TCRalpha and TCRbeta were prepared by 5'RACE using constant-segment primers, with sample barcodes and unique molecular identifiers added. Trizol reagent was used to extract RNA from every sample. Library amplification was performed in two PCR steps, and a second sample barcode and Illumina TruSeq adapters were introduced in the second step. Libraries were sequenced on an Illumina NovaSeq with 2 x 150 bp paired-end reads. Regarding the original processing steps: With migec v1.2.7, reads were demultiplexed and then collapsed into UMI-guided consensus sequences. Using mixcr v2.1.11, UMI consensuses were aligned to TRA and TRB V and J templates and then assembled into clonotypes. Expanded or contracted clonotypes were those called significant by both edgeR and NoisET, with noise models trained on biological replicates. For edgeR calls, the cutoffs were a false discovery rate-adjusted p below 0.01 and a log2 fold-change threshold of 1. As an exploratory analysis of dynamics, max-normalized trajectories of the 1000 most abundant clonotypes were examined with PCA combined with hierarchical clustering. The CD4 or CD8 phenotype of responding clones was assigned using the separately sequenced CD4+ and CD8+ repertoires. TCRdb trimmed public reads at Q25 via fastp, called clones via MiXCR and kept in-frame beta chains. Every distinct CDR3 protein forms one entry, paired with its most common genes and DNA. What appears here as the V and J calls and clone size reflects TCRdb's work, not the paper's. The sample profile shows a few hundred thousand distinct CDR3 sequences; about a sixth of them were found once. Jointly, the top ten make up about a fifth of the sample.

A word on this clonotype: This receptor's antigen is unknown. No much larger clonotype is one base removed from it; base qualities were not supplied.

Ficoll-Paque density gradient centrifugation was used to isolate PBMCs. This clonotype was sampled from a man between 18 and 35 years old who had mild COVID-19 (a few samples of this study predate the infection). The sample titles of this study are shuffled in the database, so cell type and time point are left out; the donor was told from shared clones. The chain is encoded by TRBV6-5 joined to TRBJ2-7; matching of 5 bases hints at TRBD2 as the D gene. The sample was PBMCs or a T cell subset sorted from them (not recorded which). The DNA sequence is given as TGTGCCAGCAGTTACTCGGGCGGGCCGGCCTACGAGCAGTACGTC. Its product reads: CASSYSGGPAYEQYV.